The 20 T cell receptor beta chains below come from one sample, sequenced in a study of T-cell memory formation after mild COVID-19. TCRdb recomputed calls from the 5' RACE reads with MiXCR, one row per CDR3 protein. The sample consists of over 70,000 distinct CDR3 sequences, about 12% of them appearing once. Sequences were obtained from PBMCs or a T cell subset sorted from them (not recorded which). These receptors all stem from an adult woman who had mild COVID-19 (a few samples of this study predate the infection). Cell type and time point are not known.

For the CDR3, the DNA is TGCGCCAGCAGCCAACTACTTATGACAGGCTATGGCTACACCTTC. This gives the protein CASSQLLMTGYGYTF. The chain employs TRBV4-1 and TRBJ1-2; a weak D match, TRBD1 (6 bases). Per the germline V gene, CDR1 is MGHRA and CDR2 is YSYEKL. V lost 2 bases and J lost 4, with 14 bases in between. The CDR3 sequence is 15 residues long.

This sequence joins TRBV7-9 and TRBJ2-1; TRBD1 matches at 8 bases. CDR1 and CDR2 from the germline V gene are SEHNR and FQNEAQ (reference sequence). CDR3 size: 15 residues. The trim removed 4 bases at V and 2 bases at J, leaving 4 bases unmatched. CDR3 amino acids: CASSSTGGPYNEQFF. As DNA, the CDR3 is TGTGCCAGCAGCTCTACAGGGGGTCCCTACAATGAGCAGTTCTTC.

The chain couples TRBV4-3 to TRBJ1-2, with D unclear. V lost 3 bases, J lost 1 base, and 30 bases lay in between. The CDR3 totals 21 residues. Germline V gene sequence: CDR1 LGHNA, CDR2 YSLEER. CDR3 sequence reads: CASSHPSPEAGSNRDNYGYTF. The CDR3 nucleotides are TGCGCCAGCAGCCATCCCTCACCAGAGGCGGGCTCTAACAGAGATAACTATGGCTACACCTTC.

This rearrangement joins TRBV29-1 to TRBJ2-1, with 7 bases identical to TRBD2. There are 12 residues in the CDR3. Germline trimming cut 4 bases from V and 5 bases from J; bases unmatched to any gene: 2. Germline V gene sequence: CDR1 SQVTM, CDR2 ANQGSEA. The CDR3 sequence is CSVAAGDNEQFF. CDR3 nucleotides: TGCAGCGTTGCGGCGGGGGACAATGAGCAGTTCTTC.

This clonotype was found a few times. The chain combines TRBV6-5 with TRBJ2-7; TRBD1 might be the D (7 bases). V dropped 2 bases and J dropped 6 bases, with 20 bases sitting between them. Germline V gives CDR1 MNHEY, CDR2 SVGAGI. CDR3 length equals 16 residues. The CDR3 DNA follows: TGTGCCAGCAGTTACGGCGACGGATGGCGGGACAGCGAGCAGTACTTC. Encoded protein: CASSYGDGWRDSEQYF.

There are a few counts of this clonotype. J is TRBJ2-1 and V is TRBV12-3 or TRBV12-4, with 8 positions matching TRBD2. J was trimmed by 7 bases and V by 7 bases; bases with no gene match: 9. This CDR3 has 14 amino acids. The CDR3 DNA is TGTGCCAGCAATAAAGCGGGAGAGAAGAATGAGCAGTTCTTC. The encoded protein is CASNKAGEKNEQFF.

This clonotype has only a few counts. V and J are TRBV12-3 or TRBV12-4 and TRBJ2-3; D unclear. The CDR3 spans 14 residues. Trimming left V 3 bases short and J 3 bases short, with 10 bases between. CDR3 sequence reads: CASSFGSGTDTQYF. In nucleotides, the CDR3 is TGTGCCAGCAGTTTTGGGTCTGGGACAGATACGCAGTATTTT.

The chain combines TRBV23-1 with TRBJ2-7; TRBD2 aligns across 12 bases. TRBV23-1 has ORF status, its function being uncertain. With V trimmed by 6 bases and J by 4 bases, 25 bases remained unmatched. The CDR3 has 21 amino acids. In DNA, the CDR3 is TGCGCCAGCAGAGGTGGGGGGCGCCGGACTAGCGGGACGAAACTCCATTACGAGCAGTACTTC. Translation: CASRGGGRRTSGTKLHYEQYF.

Only a few counts were recorded for this clonotype. The chain employs TRBV5-1 and TRBJ2-4; 8 bases fit TRBD1. Germline V lookup: CDR1 SGHRS, CDR2 YFSETQ. The CDR3 extends over 16 amino acids. V was pared by 4 bases and J by 2 bases, with 8 bases of the junction left unmatched. The CDR3 region is CASSAWDRNSKNIQYF. The CDR3 DNA is TGCGCCAGCAGCGCCTGGGACAGGAACTCCAAAAACATTCAGTACTTC.

The chain uses TRBV27 and TRBJ1-5; unclear D gene. Trimming took off 7 bases at V and 10 bases at J, with 8 bases between the two ends. The CDR3 has 10 amino acids. Germline loops: CDR1 MNHEY, CDR2 SMNVEV (reference sequence). CDR3 region: CASTSPPQHF. The DNA for the CDR3 is TGTGCCAGCACCTCCCCTCCCCAGCATTTT.

This chain uses TRBV20-1 with TRBJ1-5, with D maybe TRBD1 (6 bases). Germline CDR1 DFQATT, CDR2 SNEGSKA (reference sequence). The CDR3 contains 14 residues. V lost 3 bases and J 3 bases, leaving 12 bases between the germline ends. The CDR3 loop reads CSASARQVNQPQHF. CDR3 DNA: TGCAGTGCTAGTGCTCGACAGGTCAATCAGCCCCAGCATTTT.

This clonotype has a handful of counts. The chain joins TRBV5-1 to TRBJ2-1, with D unclear. The CDR3 covers 15 residues. Looked up from germline, CDR1 is SGHRS and CDR2 is YFSETQ. V shed 6 bases and J shed 7 bases, with 20 bases lying between them. Here the CDR3 DNA reads TGCGCCAGCAATATGGATCTGCTATGGGGAAATGAGCAGTTCTTC. Translated: CASNMDLLWGNEQFF.

This clonotype was seen ten or more times. J is TRBJ2-5 and V is TRBV7-6; the D is unclear. The CDR3 consists of 13 residues. Trimming left V 3 bases short and J 5 bases short, with 10 bases between. Germline CDR1 SGHVS, CDR2 FNYEAQ. CDR3 amino acids: CASSLALRETQYF. CDR3 in DNA: TGTGCCAGCAGCTTGGCTCTGAGGGAGACCCAGTACTTC.

This rearrangement joins TRBV7-8 to TRBJ1-2; maybe TRBD1 (6 bases). The CDR3 covers 17 residues. CDR1 and CDR2 (germline): SGHVS, FQNEAQ. The germline V and J ends were trimmed by 1 base and 0 bases, with 15 bases remaining between them. The CDR3 here is CASSLDGAGAANYGYTF. CDR3 in DNA: TGTGCCAGCAGCTTAGATGGAGCAGGGGCCGCTAACTATGGCTACACCTTC.

This clonotype was seen a handful of times. The chain carries TRBV12-3 or TRBV12-4 and TRBJ2-1; D unresolved. CDR3 length: 13 amino acids. V lost 7 bases and J lost 1, with 8 bases in between. Written as DNA, the CDR3 is TGTGCCAGCATACCGGTATCCTACAATGAGCAGTTCTTC. It encodes CASIPVSYNEQFF.

The chain has TRBV5-1 and TRBJ2-5, with D unresolved. Germline CDR1 is SGHRS and CDR2 is YFSETQ. This CDR3 has 15 amino acids. V was pared by 1 base and J by 4 bases, with 14 bases between. As DNA, the CDR3 is TGCGCCAGCAGCTTGTCCACCCCAGGAAGAGAGACCCAGTACTTC. Translating gives CASSLSTPGRETQYF.

This clonotype was seen repeatedly, ten times or more. This sequence joins TRBV20-1 and TRBJ2-5; 7 positions match TRBD2. The CDR3 loop spans 16 amino acids. Germline loops: CDR1 DFQATT, CDR2 SNEGSKA (reference sequence). J was trimmed by 6 bases and V by 1 base; bases with no gene match: 14. The CDR3 coding sequence is TGCAGTGCTAGAGTTTTCGAGAGGGAGGGTGGGAAGACCCAGTACTTC. Translating it yields CSARVFEREGGKTQYF.

The chain combines TRBV7-9 with TRBJ1-6; D not certain. This CDR3 spans 12 amino acids. Germline CDR1 is SEHNR and CDR2 is FQNEAQ (reference sequence). V was clipped by 2 bases and J by 10 bases, with 6 bases between them. CDR3 nucleotide sequence: TGTGCCAGCAGCTTATCGGGATCACCCCTCCACTTT. It translates to CASSLSGSPLHF.

This rearrangement joins TRBV11-2 to TRBJ2-2; 12 nucleotides match TRBD1. CDR3 length: 18 residues. In germline, CDR1 is SGHAT, CDR2 FQNNGV. The V gene end was trimmed by 4 bases and the J gene end by 6 bases; junction bases not matched to a gene: 12. The CDR3 DNA reads as TGTGCCAGCAGCTCACCTATCCGGGACAGGGGGCGCGCCGGGGAGCTGTTTTTT. Amino acid sequence: CASSSPIRDRGRAGELFF.

This sequence joins TRBV9 and TRBJ2-7; possible D gene TRBD1, 6 bases. V lost 3 bases to trimming and J lost 0 bases, with 13 bases between them. Germline V CDR1 and CDR2: SGDLS, YYNGEE. This CDR3 is 15 amino acids long. CDR3 loop: CASSGAAGVSYEQYF. CDR3 sequence (DNA): TGTGCCAGCAGCGGAGCGGCAGGGGTCTCCTACGAGCAGTACTTC.